The entry below gives a single T cell receptor (beta chain) sequence along with its context. The data stem from a study of blood T cells in healthy people across ages. The CDR3 totals 16 residues. Germline CDR1 is SGHAT and CDR2 is FQNNGV. V was clipped by 4 bases and J by 5 bases; unmatched bases: 10. Then a second PCR, running roughly 7 to 11 cycles, was carried out with a sample-barcoded 5' primer and a J-beta primer mix. TCRdb re-derived calls from the 5' RACE reads in MiXCR, one entry per CDR3 protein. Of roughly 1,500,000 distinct CDR3 sequences in the sample, roughly 32% were seen once. This receptor was obtained from a woman in her thirties in good health. The specimen sequenced was blood. The chain employs TRBV11-2 and TRBJ2-5; TRBD2 matches at 10 bases. This CDR3 reads CASSSLGLAGDETQYF. The CDR3 DNA is TGTGCCAGCAGCTCTCTCGGCCTAGCGGGGGATGAGACCCAGTACTTC.